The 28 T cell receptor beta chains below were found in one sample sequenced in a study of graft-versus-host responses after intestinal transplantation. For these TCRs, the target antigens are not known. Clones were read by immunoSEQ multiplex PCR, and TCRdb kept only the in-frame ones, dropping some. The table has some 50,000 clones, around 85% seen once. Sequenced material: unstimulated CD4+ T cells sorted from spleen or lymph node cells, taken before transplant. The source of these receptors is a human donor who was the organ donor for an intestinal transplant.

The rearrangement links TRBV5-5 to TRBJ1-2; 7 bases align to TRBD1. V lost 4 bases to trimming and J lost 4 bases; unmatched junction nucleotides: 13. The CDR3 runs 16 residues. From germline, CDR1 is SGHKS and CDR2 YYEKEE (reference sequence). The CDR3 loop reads CASSIHPTGALYGYTF. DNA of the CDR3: TGTGCCAGCAGCATACACCCCACAGGGGCTCTCTATGGCTACACCTTC.

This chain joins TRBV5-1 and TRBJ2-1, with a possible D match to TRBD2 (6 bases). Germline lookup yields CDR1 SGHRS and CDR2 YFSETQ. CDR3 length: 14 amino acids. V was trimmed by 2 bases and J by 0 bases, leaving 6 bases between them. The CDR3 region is CASSLAGSYNEQFF. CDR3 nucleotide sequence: TGCGCCAGCAGCTTAGCGGGCTCCTACAATGAGCAGTTCTTC.

The chain's CDR3 is CASSLGVGMNEQFF. CDR3 nucleotides: TGTGCCAGCAGCTTAGGGGTCGGGATGAATGAGCAGTTCTTC. The chain joins TRBV7-6 to TRBJ2-1, with D maybe TRBD2 (5 bases). The CDR3 spans 14 residues. Trimming took 1 base from V and 7 from J, leaving 11 bases between them. CDR1 SGHVS and CDR2 FNYEAQ come from the germline V gene.

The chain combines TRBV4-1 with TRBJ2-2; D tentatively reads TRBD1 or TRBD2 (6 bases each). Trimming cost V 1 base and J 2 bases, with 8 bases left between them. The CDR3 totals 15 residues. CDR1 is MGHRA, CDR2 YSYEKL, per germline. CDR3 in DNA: TGCGCCAGCAGCCAAGCGGGGGCCAACACCGGGGAGCTGTTTTTT. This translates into CASSQAGANTGELFF.

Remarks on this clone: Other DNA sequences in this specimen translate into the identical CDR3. In DNA, the CDR3 is TGTGCCAGCAGCTTGGGGGGCACAGATACGCAGTATTTT. It encodes CASSLGGTDTQYF. This chain joins TRBV5-6 and TRBJ2-3; unclear D gene. V shed 0 bases and J shed 1 base, with 3 bases lying between them. The CDR3 has 13 amino acids. Germline assignment: CDR1 SGHDT and CDR2 YYEEEE. Using reference TRBV5-6 and TRBJ2-3 for the parts outside the CDR3, the full variable domain is DAGVTQSPTHLIKTRGQQVTLRCSPKSGHDTVSWYQQALGQGPQFIFQYYEEEERQRGNFPDRFSGHQFPNYSSELNVNALLLGDSALYLCASSLGGTDTQYFGPGTRLTVL.

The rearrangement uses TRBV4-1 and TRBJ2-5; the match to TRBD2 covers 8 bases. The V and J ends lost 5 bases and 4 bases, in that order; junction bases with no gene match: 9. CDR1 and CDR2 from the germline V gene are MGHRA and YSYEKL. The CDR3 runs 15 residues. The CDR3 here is CASSDSGGVLETQYF. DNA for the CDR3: TGCGCCAGCAGCGATTCGGGAGGGGTTCTAGAGACCCAGTACTTC.

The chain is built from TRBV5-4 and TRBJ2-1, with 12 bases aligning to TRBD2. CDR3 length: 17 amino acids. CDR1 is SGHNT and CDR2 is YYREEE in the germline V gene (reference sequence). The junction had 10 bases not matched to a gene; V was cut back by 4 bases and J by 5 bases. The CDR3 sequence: CASSLLLAGGINNEQFF. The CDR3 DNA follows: TGTGCCAGCAGCCTGCTACTAGCGGGAGGTATAAACAATGAGCAGTTCTTC.

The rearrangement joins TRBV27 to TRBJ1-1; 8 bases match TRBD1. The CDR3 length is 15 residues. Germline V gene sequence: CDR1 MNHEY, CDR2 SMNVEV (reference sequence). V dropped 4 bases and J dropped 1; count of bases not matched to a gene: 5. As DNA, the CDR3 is TGTGCCAGCAGTTCGTGGACAGGGTCGAACACTGAAGCTTTCTTT. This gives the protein CASSSWTGSNTEAFF.

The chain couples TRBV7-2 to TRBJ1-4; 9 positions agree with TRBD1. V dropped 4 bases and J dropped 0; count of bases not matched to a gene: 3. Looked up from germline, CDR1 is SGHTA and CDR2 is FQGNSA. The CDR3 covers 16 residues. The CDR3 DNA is TGTGCCAGCAGCTCTTGGACAGGGGCAACTAATGAAAAACTGTTTTTT. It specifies CASSSWTGATNEKLFF.

The CDR3: CASSPLGTNYGYTF. The CDR3 DNA is TGTGCCAGCTCACCACTAGGGACGAACTATGGCTACACCTTC. The chain has TRBV18 and TRBJ1-2, with D possibly being TRBD1 (5 bases). Germline CDR1 and CDR2: KGHSH and LQKENI. This CDR3 is 14 amino acids long. Deletions cut 1 base from V and 2 bases from J, with 8 bases between.

CDR3: CASKGLAGPSSYEQYF. The CDR3, as DNA: TGTGCCAGTAAGGGACTAGCGGGTCCATCCTCCTACGAGCAGTACTTC. V gene TRBV19 combines with J gene TRBJ2-7; 12 bases are a match to TRBD2. This CDR3 has 16 amino acids. Germline trimming cut 7 bases from V and 0 bases from J; bases unmatched to any gene: 7. CDR1 and CDR2 from the germline V gene are LNHDA and SQIVND (reference sequence).

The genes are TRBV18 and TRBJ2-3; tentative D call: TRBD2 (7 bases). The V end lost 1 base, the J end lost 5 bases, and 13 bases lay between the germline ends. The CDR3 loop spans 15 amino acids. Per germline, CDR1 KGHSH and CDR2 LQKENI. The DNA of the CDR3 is TGTGCCAGCTCACCACGAGCGGGACATCAAGATACGCAGTATTTT. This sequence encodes CASSPRAGHQDTQYF. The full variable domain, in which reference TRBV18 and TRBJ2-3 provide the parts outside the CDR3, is NAGVMQNPRHLVRRRGQEARLRCSPMKGHSHVYWYRQLPEEGLKFMVYLQKENIIDESGMPKERFSAEFPKEGPSILRIQQVVRGDSAAYFCASSPRAGHQDTQYFGPGTRLTVL.

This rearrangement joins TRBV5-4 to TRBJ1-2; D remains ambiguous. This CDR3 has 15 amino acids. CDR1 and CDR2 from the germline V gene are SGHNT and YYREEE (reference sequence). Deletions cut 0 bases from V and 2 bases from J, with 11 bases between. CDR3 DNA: TGTGCCAGCAGCTTGGCCTTGGCTCCCAACTATGGCTACACCTTC. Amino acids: CASSLALAPNYGYTF.

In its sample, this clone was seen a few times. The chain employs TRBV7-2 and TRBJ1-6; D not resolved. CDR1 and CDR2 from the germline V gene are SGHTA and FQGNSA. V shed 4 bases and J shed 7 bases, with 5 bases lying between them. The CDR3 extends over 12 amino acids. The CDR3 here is CASSSFNSPLHF. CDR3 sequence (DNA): TGTGCCAGCAGCTCCTTCAATTCACCCCTCCACTTT.

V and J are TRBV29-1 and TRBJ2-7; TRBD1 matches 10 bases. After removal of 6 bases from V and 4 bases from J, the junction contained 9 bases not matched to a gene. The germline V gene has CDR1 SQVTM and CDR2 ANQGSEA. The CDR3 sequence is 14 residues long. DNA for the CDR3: TGCAGCGTGGGGCAGACAGGGGGCAAGTACGAGCAGTACTTC. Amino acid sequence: CSVGQTGGKYEQYF.

This CDR3 reads CSLAGDNEQFF. The CDR3 DNA sequence: TGCAGTCTAGCGGGAGACAATGAGCAGTTCTTC. The V call is TRBV20-1, the J call TRBJ2-1; TRBD2 matches at 10 bases. CDR3 length: 11 residues. Trimming removed 8 bases from V and 5 bases from J; junction bases left unmatched: 0. Germline V gene data show CDR1 as DFQATT and CDR2 as SNEGSKA (reference sequence).

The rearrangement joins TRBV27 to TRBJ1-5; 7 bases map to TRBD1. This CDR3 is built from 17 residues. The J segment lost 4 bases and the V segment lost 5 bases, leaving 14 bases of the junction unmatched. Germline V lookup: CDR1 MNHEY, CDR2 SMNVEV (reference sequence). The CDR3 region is CASSPTSQGGSNQPQHF. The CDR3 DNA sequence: TGTGCCAGCAGTCCAACGTCCCAAGGGGGCTCAAATCAGCCCCAGCATTTT.

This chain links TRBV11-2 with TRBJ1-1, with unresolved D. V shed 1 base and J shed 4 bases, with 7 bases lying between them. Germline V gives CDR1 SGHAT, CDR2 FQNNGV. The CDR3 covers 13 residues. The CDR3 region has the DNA TGTGCCAGCAGCTTAGTTGAGGGCACTGAAGCTTTCTTT. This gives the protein CASSLVEGTEAFF.

Here the CDR3 DNA reads TGTGCCAGCTCACAACAGGGGGCTCTGGGCTATGGCTACACCTTC. It yields the protein CASSQQGALGYGYTF. This chain links TRBV18 with TRBJ1-2; the match to TRBD1 covers 9 bases. This CDR3 has 15 amino acids. Per the germline V gene, CDR1 is KGHSH and CDR2 is LQKENI. The V segment lost 4 bases and the J segment 4 bases; nucleotides outside the gene matches: 7.

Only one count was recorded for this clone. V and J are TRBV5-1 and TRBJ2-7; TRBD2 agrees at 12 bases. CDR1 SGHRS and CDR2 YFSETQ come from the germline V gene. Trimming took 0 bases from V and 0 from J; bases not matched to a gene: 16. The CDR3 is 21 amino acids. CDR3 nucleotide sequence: TGCGCCAGCAGCTTGGTTAGCCCCTGGACTAGCGGGATGGGACCCTCCTACGAGCAGTACTTC. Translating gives CASSLVSPWTSGMGPSYEQYF.

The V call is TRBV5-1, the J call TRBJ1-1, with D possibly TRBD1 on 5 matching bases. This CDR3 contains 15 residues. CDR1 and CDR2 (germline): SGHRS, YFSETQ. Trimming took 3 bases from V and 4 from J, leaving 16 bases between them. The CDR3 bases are TGCGCCAGCAGCTCCCCAGAGATAAGGGGCACTGAAGCTTTCTTT. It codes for CASSSPEIRGTEAFF.

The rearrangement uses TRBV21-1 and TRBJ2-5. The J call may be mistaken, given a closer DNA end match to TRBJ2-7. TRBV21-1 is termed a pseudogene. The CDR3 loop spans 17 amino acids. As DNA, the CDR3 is TGTGCCAGCAGCAAAGTGGGCAGGGGGCGGGAGGCCTACGAGCAGTACTTC. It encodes CASSKVGRGREAYEQYF.

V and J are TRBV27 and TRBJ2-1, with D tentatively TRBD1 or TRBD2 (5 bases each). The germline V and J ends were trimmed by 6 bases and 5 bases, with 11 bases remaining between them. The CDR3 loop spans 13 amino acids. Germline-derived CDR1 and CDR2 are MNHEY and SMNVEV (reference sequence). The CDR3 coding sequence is TGTGCCAGCAGCAGGGAGAACCACAATGAGCAGTTCTTC. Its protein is CASSRENHNEQFF.

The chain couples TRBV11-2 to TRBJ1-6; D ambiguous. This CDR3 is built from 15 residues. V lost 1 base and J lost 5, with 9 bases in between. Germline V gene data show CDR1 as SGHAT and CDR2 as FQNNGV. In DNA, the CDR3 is TGTGCCAGCAGCTTAGCGTGGCTAGATAATTCACCCCTCCACTTT. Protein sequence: CASSLAWLDNSPLHF.

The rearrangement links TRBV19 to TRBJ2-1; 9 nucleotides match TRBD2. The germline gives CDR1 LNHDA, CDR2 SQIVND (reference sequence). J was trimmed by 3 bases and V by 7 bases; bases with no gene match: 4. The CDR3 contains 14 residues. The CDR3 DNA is TGTGCCAGTACCATGACTAGCGGCTACAATGAGCAGTTCTTC. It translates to CASTMTSGYNEQFF.

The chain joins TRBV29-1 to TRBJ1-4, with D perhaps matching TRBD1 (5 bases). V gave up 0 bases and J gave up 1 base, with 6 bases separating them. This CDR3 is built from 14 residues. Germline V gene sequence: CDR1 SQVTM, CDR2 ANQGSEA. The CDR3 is CSVEDRVTNEKLFF. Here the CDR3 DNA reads TGCAGCGTTGAAGACAGGGTAACTAATGAAAAACTGTTTTTT.

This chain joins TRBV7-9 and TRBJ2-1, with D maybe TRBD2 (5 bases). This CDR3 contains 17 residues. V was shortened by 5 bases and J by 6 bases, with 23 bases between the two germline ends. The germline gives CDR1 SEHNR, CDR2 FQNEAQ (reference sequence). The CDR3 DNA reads TGTGCCAGCAGCCCACTCTGGGGATCCGGGAAGGGCAATGAGCAGTTCTTC. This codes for CASSPLWGSGKGNEQFF.

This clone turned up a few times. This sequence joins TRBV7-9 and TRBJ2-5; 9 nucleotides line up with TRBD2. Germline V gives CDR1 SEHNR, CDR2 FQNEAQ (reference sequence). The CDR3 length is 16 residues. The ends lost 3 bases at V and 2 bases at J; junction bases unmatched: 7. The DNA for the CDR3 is TGTGCCAGCAGCTTCGGGCGGGGGGGACCACAAGAGACCCAGTACTTC. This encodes CASSFGRGGPQETQYF.